This T cell receptor (beta chain) was captured by sequencing in a study of cytomegalovirus exposure and HLA in healthy donors. On the study more broadly: A preliminary data release comprised 80 million or so unique TCRs obtained from HLA-typed donors.

Points on this clone: Its specificity is not known.

The V end lost 4 bases, the J end lost 3 bases, and 16 bases lay between the germline ends. The CDR3 is 15 amino acids. 60 Vbeta and 13 Jbeta primers were used in PCR. The method was immunoSEQ multiplex PCR; TCRdb's version includes in-frame clones alone and lacks a portion of them. Among approximately 73,000 clones listed, roughly three quarters were seen once. Study-level points and caveats: When analyzed later, a missense DCLRE1C variant was found to be linked to TCR beta V- and J-gene trimming.

The clonotype originates from a middle-aged woman in good health and CMV-seropositive. The sample comprised PBMCs. V usage is TRBV5-7 and J usage is TRBJ1-1; D might be TRBD1 (5 bases). TRBV5-7 is given ORF status, its function remaining uncertain. CDR3 DNA: TGTGCCAGCAGCCCGGGCAGGGCACATGACACTGAAGCTTTCTTT. Amino acid sequence: CASSPGRAHDTEAFF.